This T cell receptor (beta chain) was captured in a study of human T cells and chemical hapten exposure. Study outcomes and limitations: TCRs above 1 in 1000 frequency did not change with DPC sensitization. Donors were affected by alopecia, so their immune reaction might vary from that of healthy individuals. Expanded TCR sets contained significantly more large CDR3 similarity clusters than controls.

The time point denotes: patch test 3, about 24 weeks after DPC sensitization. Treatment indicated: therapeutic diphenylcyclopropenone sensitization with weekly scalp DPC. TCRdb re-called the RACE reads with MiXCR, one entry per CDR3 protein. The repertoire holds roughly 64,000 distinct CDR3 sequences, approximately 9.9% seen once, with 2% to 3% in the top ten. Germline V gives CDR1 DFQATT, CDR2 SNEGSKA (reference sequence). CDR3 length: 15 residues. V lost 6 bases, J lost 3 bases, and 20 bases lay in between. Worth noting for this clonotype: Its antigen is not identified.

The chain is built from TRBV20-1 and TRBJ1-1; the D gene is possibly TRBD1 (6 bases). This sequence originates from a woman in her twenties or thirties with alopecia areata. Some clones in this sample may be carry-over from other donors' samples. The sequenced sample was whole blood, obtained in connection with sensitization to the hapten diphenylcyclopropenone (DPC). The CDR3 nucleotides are TGCAGTGCACGTCGGGGGGGGCGGCTTCACACTGAAGCTTTCTTT. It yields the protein CSARRGGRLHTEAFF.